This is a list of T cell receptor beta chains from one sample in a study of blood T cell repertoires in COVID-19. TCRdb's table, derived via immunoSEQ multiplex PCR, lists solely in-frame clones and lacks some. The sample yields 250,000 to 350,000 clones, more than 80% seen once. The sequenced sample consisted of peripheral blood. Every receptor here comes from a woman aged 25 to 39 with COVID-19, enrolled during active disease. Both conserved end residues are part of each CDR3. The order of the fields is D gene, J gene, V gene, clone size, CDR3 protein, CDR3 DNA. The D gene is left open where the match is weak. Clone size appears in some rows only: once, few, many, or a class for an expanded clone.

NA	TRBJ2-7	TRBV14	NA	CASSQGRASVYEQYF	TGTGCCAGCAGCCAGGGTCGGGCTAGCGTCTACGAGCAGTACTTC
NA	TRBJ1-1	TRBV6-5	NA	CASSYGQANTEAFF	TGTGCCAGCAGTTATGGGCAGGCGAACACTGAAGCTTTCTTT
NA	TRBJ2-7	TRBV20-1	NA	CSASGPSALGEQYF	TGCAGTGCTAGTGGCCCTAGCGCTCTTGGCGAGCAGTACTTC
TRBD2	TRBJ2-3	TRBV2	NA	CASSGASGGTDTQYF	TGTGCCAGCAGTGGTGCTAGCGGGGGCACAGATACGCAGTATTTT
TRBD2	TRBJ2-1	TRBV3-1/TRBV3-2	NA	CASSPTSPSGNEQFF	TGTGCCAGCAGTCCAACATCACCTAGCGGCAATGAGCAGTTCTTC
TRBD2	TRBJ2-5	TRBV11-3	NA	CASSEGAGDQETQYF	TGTGCCAGCAGCGAAGGGGCGGGAGACCAAGAGACCCAGTACTTC
NA	TRBJ1-1	TRBV2	NA	CASSEASGNTEAFF	TGTGCCAGCAGTGAAGCATCAGGGAACACTGAAGCTTTCTTT
NA	TRBJ1-3	TRBV28	NA	CASSLGSRDTIYF	TGTGCCAGCAGTTTAGGGTCGAGGGACACCATATATTTT
TRBD2	TRBJ2-1	TRBV7-9	NA	CASSSGLAGASEQFF	TGTGCCAGCAGCTCAGGACTAGCGGGAGCGAGTGAGCAGTTCTTC
TRBD1	TRBJ1-5	TRBV20-1	NA	CSASPWRGPRQPQHF	TGCAGTGCTAGTCCGTGGAGGGGGCCTAGGCAGCCCCAGCATTTT
NA	TRBJ1-1	TRBV24-1	once	CATSDYGDTEAFF	TGTGCCACCAGTGATTACGGGGACACTGAAGCTTTCTTT
NA	TRBJ1-2	TRBV12-3/TRBV12-4	NA	CASSLREGGYTF	TGTGCCAGCAGTTTACGGGAAGGGGGCTACACCTTC
TRBD1	TRBJ1-4	TRBV28	NA	CVSRPGTATNEKLFF	TGTGTCAGCAGACCTGGGACAGCAACTAATGAAAAACTGTTTTTT
TRBD2	TRBJ2-5	TRBV19	NA	CAWGWGGEGQETQYF	TGTGCCTGGGGGTGGGGAGGGGAGGGTCAGGAGACCCAGTACTTC
NA	TRBJ1-1	TRBV9	NA	CASSVVIGQGTEAFF	TGTGCCAGCAGCGTAGTGATAGGGCAGGGCACTGAAGCTTTCTTT
TRBD1	TRBJ1-1	TRBV6-2/TRBV6-3	NA	CASSYVVGQGGDTEAFF	TGTGCCAGCAGTTACGTGGTCGGACAGGGAGGGGACACTGAAGCTTTCTTT
TRBD1	TRBJ1-3	TRBV5-1	NA	CASSSSPGTGFSVF	TGCGCCAGCAGTTCTAGTCCCGGGACAGGATTTTCCGTTTTT